The following is a T cell receptor (beta chain) sequence with its context. Its specificity is unknown. Method: immunoSEQ multiplex PCR; TCRdb's copy keeps in-frame clones and lacks some. The sample holds almost 100,000 clones, 92% seen once. The data derive from a study of PD-1 blockade in classical Hodgkin lymphoma. Across the whole study: Treatment was intravenous nivolumab, 3 mg/kg every 2 weeks, until progression. Whole-study findings and limits: Patients who began taking nivolumab under 1 year after ASCT were left out. Compared with healthy donors, newly diagnosed patients reportedly showed lower baseline TCR diversity.

This CDR3 contains 16 residues. Germline V gene lookup returns CDR1 SGHRS and CDR2 YFSETQ. J was trimmed by 1 base and V by 0 bases; bases with no gene match: 6. Patients all relapsed after autologous stem cell transplantation, and there was variation in brentuximab vedotin exposure. The genes are TRBV5-1 and TRBJ1-1, with TRBD1 matching over 7 bases. The sequence came from a human donor with classical Hodgkin lymphoma. Here the sequenced sample was peripheral blood mononuclear cells (PBMCs), taken at baseline. CDR3 sequence (DNA): TGCGCCAGCAGCTTGGAGGTAGGGGGCTGGAACACTGAAGCTTTCTTT. It yields the protein CASSLEVGGWNTEAFF.